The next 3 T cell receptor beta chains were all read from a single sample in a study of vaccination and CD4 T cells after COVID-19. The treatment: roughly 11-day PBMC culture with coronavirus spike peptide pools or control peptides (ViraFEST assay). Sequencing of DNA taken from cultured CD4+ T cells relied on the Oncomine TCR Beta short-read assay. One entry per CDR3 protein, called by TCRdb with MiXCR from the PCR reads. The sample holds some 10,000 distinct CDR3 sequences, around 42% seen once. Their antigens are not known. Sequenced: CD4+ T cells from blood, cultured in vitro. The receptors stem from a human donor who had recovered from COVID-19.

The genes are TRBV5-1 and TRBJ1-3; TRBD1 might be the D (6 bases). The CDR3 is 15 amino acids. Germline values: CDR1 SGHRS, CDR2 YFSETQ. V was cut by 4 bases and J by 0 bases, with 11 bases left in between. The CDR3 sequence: CASSPTGLSGNTIYF. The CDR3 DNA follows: TGCGCCAGCAGCCCGACAGGTCTCTCTGGAAACACCATATATTTT.

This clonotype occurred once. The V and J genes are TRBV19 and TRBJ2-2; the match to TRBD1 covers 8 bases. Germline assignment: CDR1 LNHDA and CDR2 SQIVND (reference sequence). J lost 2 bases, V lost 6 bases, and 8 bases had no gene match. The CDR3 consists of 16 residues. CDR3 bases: TGTGCCAGTAGCTTTCCGGGACAGGCTAACACCGGGGAGCTGTTTTTT. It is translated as CASSFPGQANTGELFF.

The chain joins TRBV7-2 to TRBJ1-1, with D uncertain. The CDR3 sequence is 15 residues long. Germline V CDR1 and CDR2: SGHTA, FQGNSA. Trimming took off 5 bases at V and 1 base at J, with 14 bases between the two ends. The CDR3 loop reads CASSPYGRTNTEAFF. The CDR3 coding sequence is TGTGCCAGCAGCCCCTATGGTCGGACGAACACTGAAGCTTTCTTT. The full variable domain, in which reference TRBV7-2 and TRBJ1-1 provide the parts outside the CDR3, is GAGVSQSPSNKVTEKGKDVELRCDPISGHTALYWYRQSLGQGLEFLIYFQGNSAPDKSGLPSDRFSAERTGGSVSTLTIQRTQQEDSAVYLCASSPYGRTNTEAFFGQGTRLTVV.